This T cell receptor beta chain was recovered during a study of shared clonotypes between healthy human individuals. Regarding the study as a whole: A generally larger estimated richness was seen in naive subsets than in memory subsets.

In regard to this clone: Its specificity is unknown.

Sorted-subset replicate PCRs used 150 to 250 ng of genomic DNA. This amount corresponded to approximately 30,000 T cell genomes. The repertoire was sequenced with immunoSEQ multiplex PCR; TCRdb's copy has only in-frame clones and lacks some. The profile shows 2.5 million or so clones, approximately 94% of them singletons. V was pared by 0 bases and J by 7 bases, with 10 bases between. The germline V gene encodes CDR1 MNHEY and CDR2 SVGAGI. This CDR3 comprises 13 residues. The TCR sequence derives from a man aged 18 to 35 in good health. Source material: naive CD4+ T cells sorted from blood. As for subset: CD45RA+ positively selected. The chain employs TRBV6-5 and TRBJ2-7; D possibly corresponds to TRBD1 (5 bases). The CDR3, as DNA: TGTGCCAGCAGTTACTCGACAGATAAGGAGCAGTACTTC. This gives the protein CASSYSTDKEQYF.